A single T cell receptor beta chain is shown here with its context. TCRdb used MiXCR to reprocess the 5' RACE reads, holding one entry per CDR3 protein. The data show hundreds of thousands of distinct CDR3 sequences, around 25% seen once. This specimen belongs to a study of CD8 T cells in ankylosing spondylitis. V dropped 1 base and J dropped 2 bases, with 12 bases sitting between them. Germline V gene lookup returns CDR1 MGHRA and CDR2 YSYEKL. This CDR3 has 15 amino acids. The sequence came from a male donor with ankylosing spondylitis or in good health (not recorded which). Material: blood, either unsorted or a sorted T cell fraction (not recorded which). J is TRBJ2-7 and V is TRBV4-1; TRBD1 or TRBD2 may be the D gene (5 bases each). CDR3 loop: CASSQGPGTTYEQYF. DNA of the CDR3: TGCGCCAGCAGCCAAGGACCAGGGACGACCTACGAGCAGTACTTC.